A selection of T cell receptor beta chains follows, all from one sample in a study of post-analysis software for immune sequencing data. Each CDR3 protein is one row after TCRdb ran MiXCR on the PCR reads. Altogether fewer than 700,000 distinct CDR3 sequences are present, 44% being singletons, with the ten largest covering approximately 1.7%. Source material: blood. These receptors originate from a girl aged 10-17 years with multiple sclerosis. Each CDR3 is given with its conserved first and last residue. A D gene is named only where the DNA matches it firmly. Part of the rows lack a size; the others show once, few, many or a class for expanded clones.

J: TRBJ2-5
D: TRBD1
V: TRBV6-6
size: -
CDR3: CASRQGRGQETQYF
DNA: TGTGCCAGCCGACAGGGACGAGGGCAAGAGACCCAGTACTTC

J: TRBJ1-2
D: -
V: TRBV12-3/TRBV12-4
size: -
CDR3: CASSPGTPGGYTF
DNA: TGTGCCAGCAGTCCCGGGACACCGGGGGGCTACACCTTC

J: TRBJ1-1
D: -
V: TRBV5-4
size: -
CDR3: CASSLAGGIGTEAFF
DNA: TGTGCCAGCAGCTTGGCCGGAGGAATTGGCACTGAAGCTTTCTTT

J: TRBJ2-3
D: TRBD1
V: TRBV7-6
size: few
CDR3: CASSLAPQGAFTDTQYF
DNA: TGTGCCAGCAGCTTAGCGCCTCAGGGGGCTTTCACAGATACGCAGTATTTT

J: TRBJ2-7
D: -
V: TRBV27
size: -
CDR3: CASSLARSYEQYF
DNA: TGTGCCAGCAGTTTAGCCAGGTCCTACGAGCAGTACTTC

J: TRBJ1-2
D: -
V: TRBV29-1
size: -
CDR3: CSVEDLGRGWGYTF
DNA: TGCAGCGTTGAAGATTTAGGGAGGGGCTGGGGCTACACCTTC

J: TRBJ2-3
D: TRBD2
V: TRBV7-9
size: -
CDR3: CASSLWREATDTQYF
DNA: TGTGCCAGCAGCTTATGGCGGGAGGCGACAGATACGCAGTATTTT

J: TRBJ2-1
D: -
V: TRBV20-1
size: -
CDR3: CSAEHIKDEQFF
DNA: TGCAGTGCTGAGCATATAAAGGATGAGCAGTTCTTC

J: TRBJ1-2
D: -
V: TRBV20-1
size: many
CDR3: CSARDRSNYGYTF
DNA: TGCAGTGCTAGAGATAGGAGTAACTATGGCTACACCTTC

J: TRBJ2-7
D: TRBD2
V: TRBV7-6
size: -
CDR3: CASSLGTSGLSYEQYF
DNA: TGTGCCAGCAGCTTAGGGACTAGCGGACTCTCCTACGAGCAGTACTTC

J: TRBJ2-5
D: -
V: TRBV5-1
size: -
CDR3: CASYMGGERETQYF
DNA: TGCGCCAGCTATATGGGCGGGGAGAGAGAGACCCAGTACTTC

J: TRBJ2-7
D: TRBD1
V: TRBV7-2
size: many
CDR3: CASSQPYPRTGAQEQYF
DNA: TGTGCCAGCAGCCAACCGTATCCCCGGACAGGGGCTCAGGAGCAGTACTTC

J: TRBJ2-1
D: TRBD2
V: TRBV7-2
size: few
CDR3: CASSLGTSSPGEQFF
DNA: TGTGCCAGCAGCTTAGGGACTAGCAGCCCTGGGGAGCAGTTCTTC

J: TRBJ2-7
D: -
V: TRBV5-6
size: few
CDR3: CASSRDTLYEQYF
DNA: TGTGCCAGCAGCCGGGACACACTTTACGAGCAGTACTTC

J: TRBJ2-5
D: TRBD1
V: TRBV5-1
size: -
CDR3: CASSLGQGFVDEQYF
DNA: TGCGCCAGCAGCCTTGGACAGGGATTCGTGGATGAGCAGTACTTC

J: TRBJ1-1
D: TRBD1
V: TRBV7-2
size: -
CDR3: CASGTGMNTEAFF
DNA: TGTGCCAGCGGGACAGGGATGAACACTGAAGCTTTCTTT

J: TRBJ1-1
D: -
V: TRBV5-1
size: few
CDR3: CASSLESSTEAFF
DNA: TGCGCCAGCAGCTTGGAGTCGAGTACTGAAGCTTTCTTT

J: TRBJ2-4
D: -
V: TRBV24-1
size: few
CDR3: CATSDHSSEGRIQYF
DNA: TGTGCCACCAGTGACCATTCTAGCGAGGGTCGAATTCAGTACTTC

J: TRBJ2-1
D: -
V: TRBV10-3
size: -
CDR3: CAISAKLSGSNEQFF
DNA: TGTGCCATCAGTGCGAAGCTAAGCGGTTCCAATGAGCAGTTCTTC

J: TRBJ1-2
D: -
V: TRBV4-1
size: few
CDR3: CASSQYGETYGYTF
DNA: TGCGCCAGCAGCCAATACGGGGAGACCTATGGCTACACCTTC

J: TRBJ2-7
D: -
V: TRBV7-2
size: -
CDR3: CASSLGPPDLYEQYF
DNA: TGTGCCAGCAGCTTAGGCCCCCCAGACCTCTACGAGCAGTACTTC

J: TRBJ2-1
D: -
V: TRBV10-3
size: -
CDR3: CAIGDPVRRLHEQFF
DNA: TGTGCCATCGGTGACCCAGTTCGTCGCCTCCACGAGCAGTTCTTC

J: TRBJ2-3
D: -
V: TRBV5-1
size: -
CDR3: CASSISGADTQYF
DNA: TGCGCCAGCAGCATATCAGGCGCAGATACGCAGTATTTT

J: TRBJ1-1
D: TRBD1
V: TRBV7-6
size: -
CDR3: CATATGEVTEAFF
DNA: TGTGCCACCGCGACAGGGGAGGTCACTGAAGCTTTCTTT

J: TRBJ2-5
D: -
V: TRBV3-1
size: once
CDR3: CASSQEAGDETQYF
DNA: TGTGCCAGCAGCCAAGAAGCAGGGGATGAGACCCAGTACTTC

J: TRBJ2-5
D: TRBD2
V: TRBV20-1
size: -
CDR3: CSARDLSGARETQYF
DNA: TGCAGTGCTAGAGATCTAAGCGGGGCCCGAGAGACCCAGTACTTC

J: TRBJ2-1
D: TRBD2
V: TRBV12-3/TRBV12-4
size: -
CDR3: CASSLVARTSIRVQEQFF
DNA: TGTGCCAGCAGTTTAGTAGCCAGGACTAGCATAAGAGTCCAGGAGCAGTTCTTC

J: TRBJ1-5
D: TRBD1
V: TRBV20-1
size: -
CDR3: CSAPTGGSNQPQHF
DNA: TGCAGTGCCCCGACAGGGGGTAGCAATCAGCCCCAGCATTTT

J: TRBJ2-7
D: -
V: TRBV3-1
size: -
CDR3: CASSPRTRYKQYF
DNA: TGTGCCAGCAGCCCTAGGACCCGCTACAAGCAGTACTTC

J: TRBJ2-1
D: -
V: TRBV5-1
size: -
CDR3: CASSLAGSNEQFF
DNA: TGCGCCAGCAGCTTGGCTGGAAGCAATGAGCAGTTCTTC

J: TRBJ2-5
D: -
V: TRBV7-2
size: few
CDR3: CASSFSPRRQTQETQYF
DNA: TGTGCCAGCAGCTTCTCCCCACGACGACAGACACAAGAGACCCAGTACTTC

J: TRBJ2-5
D: TRBD2
V: TRBV7-9
size: -
CDR3: CASSFRLAGVGQRETQYF
DNA: TGTGCCAGCAGCTTCAGACTAGCGGGAGTTGGCCAAAGGGAGACCCAGTACTTC

J: TRBJ2-3
D: -
V: TRBV4-2
size: few
CDR3: CASSQGSQGTDTQYF
DNA: TGTGCCAGCAGCCAAGGGTCCCAGGGCACAGATACGCAGTATTTT

J: TRBJ1-1
D: -
V: TRBV7-7
size: -
CDR3: CASSLDTGTEAFF
DNA: TGTGCTAGCAGCTTAGATACCGGCACTGAAGCTTTCTTT

J: TRBJ1-2
D: TRBD1
V: TRBV12-3/TRBV12-4
size: -
CDR3: CASSFQGAVYGYTF
DNA: TGTGCCAGCAGTTTCCAGGGGGCAGTCTATGGCTACACCTTC

J: TRBJ2-2
D: TRBD2
V: TRBV7-2
size: -
CDR3: CASRVLAGRSGELFF
DNA: TGTGCCAGCAGAGTACTAGCGGGAAGGTCCGGGGAGCTGTTTTTT

J: TRBJ2-7
D: TRBD2
V: TRBV7-2
size: -
CDR3: CASSLALVAGGREQYF
DNA: TGTGCCAGCAGCTTAGCGCTGGTAGCGGGGGGGCGCGAGCAGTACTTC

J: TRBJ1-2
D: -
V: TRBV11-1
size: -
CDR3: CASSSTLPGGYTF
DNA: TGTGCCAGCAGCTCCACGCTACCAGGCGGATACACCTTC

J: TRBJ2-5
D: -
V: TRBV20-1
size: -
CDR3: CSASPGLKETQYF
DNA: TGCAGTGCCTCCCCCGGGTTGAAAGAGACCCAGTACTTC

J: TRBJ2-7
D: -
V: TRBV12-3/TRBV12-4
size: -
CDR3: CASSLQGRGQYF
DNA: TGTGCCAGCAGTTTACAGGGGAGGGGGCAGTACTTC

J: TRBJ2-5
D: -
V: TRBV29-1
size: -
CDR3: CSGEDSVETQYF
DNA: TGCAGCGGTGAAGATTCCGTGGAGACCCAGTACTTC

J: TRBJ2-1
D: -
V: TRBV20-1
size: once
CDR3: CSASAQETQFF
DNA: TGCAGTGCTAGCGCCCAAGAGACCCAGTTCTTC

J: TRBJ2-3
D: TRBD1
V: TRBV10-1
size: -
CDR3: CASSDQRQGADTQYF
DNA: TGCGCCAGCAGTGACCAAAGACAGGGGGCAGATACGCAGTATTTT

J: TRBJ2-1
D: TRBD2
V: TRBV11-3
size: -
CDR3: CASSLARGLASHNEQFF
DNA: TGTGCCAGCAGCTTAGCACGGGGACTAGCTTCCCACAATGAGCAGTTCTTC

J: TRBJ2-7
D: TRBD2
V: TRBV5-1
size: few
CDR3: CASSLGLAGESYEQYF
DNA: TGCGCCAGCAGCTTGGGATTAGCGGGAGAAAGCTACGAGCAGTACTTC

J: TRBJ1-1
D: TRBD1
V: TRBV27
size: few
CDR3: CASMAPGQRFGNTEAFF
DNA: TGTGCCAGCATGGCCCCGGGACAGAGGTTCGGGAACACTGAAGCTTTCTTT

J: TRBJ1-5
D: TRBD1
V: TRBV20-1
size: -
CDR3: CSVRAGGTGGKQPQHF
DNA: TGCAGTGTTAGAGCCGGGGGGACAGGGGGCAAGCAGCCCCAGCATTTT

J: TRBJ2-1
D: TRBD2
V: TRBV6-1
size: -
CDR3: CATYRLPGTSGNNEQFF
DNA: TGTGCCACTTATAGACTCCCCGGGACTAGCGGGAACAATGAGCAGTTCTTC

J: TRBJ1-2
D: -
V: TRBV6-6
size: -
CDR3: CASSYLRGAGRSGYTF
DNA: TGTGCCAGCAGTTACTTGAGGGGCGCGGGGCGGTCTGGCTACACCTTC

J: TRBJ2-7
D: TRBD1
V: TRBV6-5
size: -
CDR3: CASSPDRDYEQYF
DNA: TGTGCCAGCAGTCCCGACAGGGACTACGAGCAGTACTTC

J: TRBJ2-7
D: -
V: TRBV5-1
size: -
CDR3: CASSLGGRANYEQYF
DNA: TGCGCCAGCAGCTTGGGAGGCAGGGCTAACTACGAGCAGTACTTC

J: TRBJ2-1
D: -
V: TRBV20-1
size: -
CDR3: CSARGGQYNEQFF
DNA: TGCAGTGCTAGAGGGGGACAATACAATGAGCAGTTCTTC

J: TRBJ2-5
D: -
V: TRBV7-9
size: -
CDR3: CASSLKYRDGKETQYF
DNA: TGTGCCAGCAGCTTAAAATACAGGGACGGAAAAGAGACCCAGTACTTC

J: TRBJ1-2
D: -
V: TRBV6-5
size: few
CDR3: CASGTPESYGYTF
DNA: TGTGCCAGCGGTACCCCAGAAAGCTATGGCTACACCTTC

J: TRBJ2-7
D: TRBD2
V: TRBV2
size: -
CDR3: CASSGVQREGTDEQYF
DNA: TGTGCCAGCAGCGGGGTTCAGCGGGAGGGAACCGACGAGCAGTACTTC

J: TRBJ1-2
D: -
V: TRBV7-3
size: few
CDR3: CASSLGPLNYGYTF
DNA: TGTGCCAGCAGCTTAGGGCCGCTCAACTATGGCTACACCTTC

J: TRBJ1-5
D: -
V: TRBV2
size: -
CDR3: CASSDRAYQPQHF
DNA: TGTGCCAGCAGTGACAGGGCGTATCAGCCCCAGCATTTT

J: TRBJ2-4
D: -
V: TRBV29-1
size: few
CDR3: CSVVGKLAKNIQYF
DNA: TGCAGCGTTGTCGGAAAACTAGCCAAAAACATTCAGTACTTC

J: TRBJ2-6
D: -
V: TRBV5-6
size: -
CDR3: CASSSHLFSGANVLTF
DNA: TGTGCCAGCAGCTCTCATCTCTTCTCTGGAGCCAACGTCCTGACTTTC

J: TRBJ2-7
D: TRBD1
V: TRBV9
size: -
CDR3: CASSVKGTGDSYEQYF
DNA: TGTGCCAGCAGCGTAAAAGGGACAGGGGACTCCTACGAGCAGTACTTC